This note documents a single T cell receptor beta chain sequence. The antigen is unknown. The germline CDR1 and CDR2 sequences are SGHRS and YFSETQ. V was pared by 4 bases and J by 7 bases, with 14 bases between. This CDR3 is 13 amino acids long. PCR was performed using 60 Vbeta and 13 Jbeta primers. TCRdb's table, derived via immunoSEQ multiplex PCR, lists solely in-frame clones and lacks some. The table has some 130,000 clones, approximately 82% seen once. These data are taken from a study of cytomegalovirus exposure and HLA in healthy donors. Study results and limitations: TCR sequences were mostly rare, though some public TCRs occurred in many donors.

Sequencing was done on a sample of PBMCs. The chain uses TRBV5-1 and TRBJ2-5; weak D call: TRBD2 (5 bases). This sequence originates from a man in his fifties in good health and CMV-seronegative. The CDR3 DNA is TGCGCCAGCAGCCAAGGACCCAGCGGGACCCAGTACTTC. Amino acid sequence: CASSQGPSGTQYF.